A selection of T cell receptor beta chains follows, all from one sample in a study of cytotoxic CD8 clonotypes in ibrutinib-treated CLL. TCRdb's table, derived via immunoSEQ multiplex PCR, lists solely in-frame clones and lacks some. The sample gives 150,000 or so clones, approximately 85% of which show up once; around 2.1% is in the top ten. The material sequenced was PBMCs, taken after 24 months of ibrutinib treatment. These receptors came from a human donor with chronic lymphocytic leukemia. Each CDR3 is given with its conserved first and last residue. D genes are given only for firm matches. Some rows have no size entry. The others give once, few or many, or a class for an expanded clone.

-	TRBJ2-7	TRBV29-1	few	CSVRPGHAYEQYF	TGCAGCGTTCGCCCGGGACACGCCTACGAGCAGTACTTC
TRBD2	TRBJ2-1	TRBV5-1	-	CASSRPGTSIYNEQFF	TGCGCCAGCAGCCGCCCCGGGACTAGCATATACAATGAGCAGTTCTTC
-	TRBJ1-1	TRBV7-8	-	CASSPGTGQRNTEAFF	TGTGCCAGCAGCCCCGGGACCGGACAGAGGAACACTGAAGCTTTCTTT
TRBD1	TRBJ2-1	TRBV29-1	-	CSVDLGQGGNEQFF	TGCAGCGTTGATCTAGGACAGGGGGGCAATGAGCAGTTCTTC
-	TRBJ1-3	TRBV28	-	CASGYGNTIYF	TGTGCCAGCGGCTATGGAAACACCATATATTTT
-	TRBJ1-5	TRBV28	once	CASSWTVSNQPQHF	TGTGCCAGCAGTTGGACGGTTAGCAATCAGCCCCAGCATTTT
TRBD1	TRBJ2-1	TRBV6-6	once	CASSSITGGRRFF	TGTGCCAGCAGTTCGATAACAGGGGGTCGGAGATTCTTC
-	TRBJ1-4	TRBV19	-	CASRGSQGNEKLFF	TGTGCCAGTAGGGGCTCTCAGGGGAATGAAAAACTGTTTTTT
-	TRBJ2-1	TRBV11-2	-	CASSLDSGGVSSYNEQFF	TGTGCCAGCAGCTTAGATAGCGGAGGGGTAAGCTCCTACAATGAGCAGTTCTTC
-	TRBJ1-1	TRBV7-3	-	CASSLQPVTEAFF	TGTGCCAGCAGCTTACAGCCAGTCACTGAAGCTTTCTTT
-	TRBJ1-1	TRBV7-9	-	CASSPSGAYTEAFF	TGTGCCAGCAGCCCCTCGGGGGCCTACACTGAAGCTTTCTTT
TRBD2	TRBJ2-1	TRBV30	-	CAWSAGGPASYEQFF	TGTGCCTGGAGTGCGGGGGGGCCAGCTTCGTATGAGCAGTTCTTC
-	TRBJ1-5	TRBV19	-	CASTPSGNQPQHF	TGTGCCAGTACCCCGTCTGGCAATCAGCCCCAGCATTTT
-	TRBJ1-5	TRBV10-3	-	CAIRAENQPQHF	TGTGCCATCAGGGCAGAAAATCAGCCCCAGCATTTT
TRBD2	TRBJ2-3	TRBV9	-	CASSAGGKWITDTQYF	TGTGCCAGCAGCGCGGGGGGTAAATGGATCACAGATACGCAGTATTTT
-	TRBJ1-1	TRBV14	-	CASSQDFGVGGAFF	TGTGCCAGCAGCCAAGATTTTGGGGTTGGAGGAGCTTTCTTT
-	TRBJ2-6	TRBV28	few	CASSSGTGPSGANVLTF	TGTGCCAGCAGTTCGGGAACAGGGCCCTCTGGGGCCAACGTCCTGACTTTC
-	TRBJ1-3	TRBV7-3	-	CASSPTGVGSSGNTIYF	TGTGCCAGCAGCCCGACGGGGGTGGGTTCCTCTGGAAACACCATATATTTT
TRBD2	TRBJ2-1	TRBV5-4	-	CASSSRGGKGNEQFF	TGTGCCAGCAGCTCGCGGGGGGGCAAGGGCAATGAGCAGTTCTTC
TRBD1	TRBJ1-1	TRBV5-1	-	CASSSTSTGHTEAFF	TGCGCCAGCAGCTCTACCTCGACAGGGCACACTGAAGCTTTCTTT
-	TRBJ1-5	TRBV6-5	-	CASSYRGGNQPQHF	TGTGCCAGCAGTTACAGAGGGGGCAATCAGCCCCAGCATTTT
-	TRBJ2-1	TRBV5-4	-	CASSLTVVNEQFF	TGTGCCAGCAGCTTGACAGTGGTAAATGAGCAGTTCTTC
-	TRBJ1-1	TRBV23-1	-	CASIDPEGSGRNTEAFF	TGCGCCAGCATTGACCCGGAGGGGTCTGGGAGGAACACTGAAGCTTTCTTT
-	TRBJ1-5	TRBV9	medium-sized	CASSGADNRNQPQHF	TGTGCCAGCAGCGGGGCGGACAATCGCAATCAGCCCCAGCATTTT
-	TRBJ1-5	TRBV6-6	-	CASTPMGSSPQHF	TGTGCCAGCACCCCCATGGGAAGTTCGCCCCAGCATTTT
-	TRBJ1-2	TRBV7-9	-	CASSLEGGGYTF	TGTGCCAGCAGCTTGGAGGGTGGCGGCTACACCTTC
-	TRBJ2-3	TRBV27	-	CASRGRGNTDTQYF	TGTGCCAGCAGGGGTAGGGGTAACACAGATACGCAGTATTTT
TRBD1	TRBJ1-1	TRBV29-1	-	CSVGQGRGTEAFF	TGCAGCGTTGGACAGGGGCGGGGGACTGAAGCTTTCTTT
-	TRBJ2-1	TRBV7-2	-	CASNPGGAANEQFF	TGTGCCAGCAACCCCGGAGGAGCGGCCAATGAGCAGTTCTTC
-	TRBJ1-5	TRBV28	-	CASSFRPQHF	TGTGCCAGCAGTTTCAGGCCCCAGCATTTT
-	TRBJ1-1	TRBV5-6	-	CASSFTTGEAFF	TGTGCCAGCAGCTTCACAACAGGGGAAGCTTTCTTT
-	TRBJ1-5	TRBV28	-	CASSLWNQPQHF	TGTGCCAGCAGTTTATGGAATCAGCCCCAGCATTTT
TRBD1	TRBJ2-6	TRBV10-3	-	CAISATGAGANVLTF	TGTGCCATCAGTGCGACAGGGGCTGGGGCCAACGTCCTGACTTTC
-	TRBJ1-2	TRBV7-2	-	CASSFRDKSYGYTF	TGTGCCAGCAGCTTCCGGGACAAGAGTTATGGCTACACCTTC
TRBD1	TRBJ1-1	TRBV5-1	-	CASSPGQGGTEAFF	TGCGCCAGCAGCCCGGGACAGGGAGGCACTGAAGCTTTCTTT
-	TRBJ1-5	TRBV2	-	CASSDWATGNQPQHF	TGTGCCAGCAGTGACTGGGCAACGGGCAATCAGCCCCAGCATTTT
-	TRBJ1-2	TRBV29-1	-	CSTSETVYGYTF	TGCAGCACATCAGAAACCGTCTATGGCTACACCTTC
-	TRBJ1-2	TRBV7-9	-	CASSLKGTGYTF	TGTGCCAGCAGCTTAAAAGGGACTGGCTACACCTTC
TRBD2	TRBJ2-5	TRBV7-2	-	CASSLEVRLAGAGTQYF	TGTGCCAGCAGCTTAGAAGTACGGCTAGCGGGGGCAGGGACCCAGTACTTC
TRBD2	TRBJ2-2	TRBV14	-	CASSPLGRRGVGGELFF	TGTGCCAGCAGCCCCCTGGGTCGACGGGGGGTAGGCGGGGAGCTGTTTTTT
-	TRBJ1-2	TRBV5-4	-	CASSSQELIYGYTF	TGTGCCAGCAGCTCACAGGAGCTCATCTATGGCTACACCTTC
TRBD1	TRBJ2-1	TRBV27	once	CASRVGQVPYNEQFF	TGTGCCAGCCGAGTCGGACAGGTCCCCTACAATGAGCAGTTCTTC
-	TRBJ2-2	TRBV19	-	CASSIASDTGELFF	TGTGCCAGTAGTATTGCTAGCGACACCGGGGAGCTGTTTTTT
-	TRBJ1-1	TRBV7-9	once	CASNRVTEAFF	TGTGCCAGCAACAGAGTAACTGAAGCTTTCTTT
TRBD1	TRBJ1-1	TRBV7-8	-	CASSLNRGNTEAFF	TGTGCCAGCAGCCTGAACAGGGGGAACACTGAAGCTTTCTTT
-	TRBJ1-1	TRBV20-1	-	CSDTPGLAAFF	TGCAGTGATACCCCCGGGTTGGCAGCTTTCTTT
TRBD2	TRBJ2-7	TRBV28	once	CASSSGGTSGSYEQYF	TGTGCCAGCAGTTCCGGGGGGACTAGCGGGTCCTACGAGCAGTACTTC
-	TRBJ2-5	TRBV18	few	CASSPVMAVETQYF	TGTGCCAGCTCACCAGTAATGGCAGTAGAGACCCAGTACTTC
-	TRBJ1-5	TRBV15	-	CATSRDTQHQPQHF	TGTGCCACCAGCAGGGACACACAACATCAGCCCCAGCATTTT
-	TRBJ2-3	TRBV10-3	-	CAISARGPSNTDTQYF	TGTGCCATCAGTGCTAGAGGGCCGTCGAACACAGATACGCAGTATTTT
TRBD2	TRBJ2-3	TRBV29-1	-	CSVGLAGGPDTQYF	TGCAGCGTTGGCCTAGCGGGGGGGCCGGATACGCAGTATTTT
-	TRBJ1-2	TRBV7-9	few	CASSPRGDGYTF	TGTGCCAGCAGTCCACGTGGGGACGGCTACACCTTC
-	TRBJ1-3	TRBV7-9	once	CASSLMAGGNTIYF	TGTGCCAGCAGCTTAATGGCCGGGGGAAACACCATATATTTT